These 18 T cell receptor beta chains were sequenced from one sample in a study of shared clonotypes between healthy human individuals. This table comes from immunoSEQ multiplex PCR, and its TCRdb copy is limited to in-frame clones, with some not included. The sample has some 2,000,000 clones, approximately 94% seen once. The sample comprised naive CD4+ T cells sorted from blood. Subset indicated: CD45RA+ positively selected. These receptors all stem from a man between 18 and 29 years old in good health.

The chain carries TRBV27 and TRBJ2-2; TRBD1 is a possible D gene (6 bases). The V and J ends lost 5 bases and 1 base respectively, with 11 bases between them. From germline, CDR1 is MNHEY and CDR2 SMNVEV (reference sequence). The CDR3 runs 15 residues. The CDR3 DNA follows: TGTGCCAGCAGTGCCGGGACACAGAACACCGGGGAGCTGTTTTTT. Protein sequence: CASSAGTQNTGELFF.

This rearrangement joins TRBV2 to TRBJ1-2; TRBD1 matches at 7 bases. The CDR3 is 14 residues long. Germline V gene lookup returns CDR1 SNHLY and CDR2 FYNNEI. V lost 0 bases, J lost 4 bases, and 2 bases stayed unmatched. CDR3 residues: CASSEAGQLYGYTF. The CDR3 bases are TGTGCCAGCAGTGAAGCGGGACAGCTCTATGGCTACACCTTC.

This chain joins TRBV4-1 and TRBJ2-1; 11 bases line up with TRBD2. Germline V gene data show CDR1 as MGHRA and CDR2 as YSYEKL. V lost 1 base to trimming and J lost 2 bases; unmatched junction nucleotides: 7. CDR3 size: 18 residues. CDR3 region: CASSQGQGLAAPYNEQFF. DNA of the CDR3: TGCGCCAGCAGCCAAGGCCAGGGACTAGCGGCTCCCTACAATGAGCAGTTCTTC.

This clone has only a few counts. This rearrangement joins TRBV29-1 to TRBJ1-5; TRBD1 matches 9 bases. J lost 7 bases, V lost 3 bases, and 10 bases had no gene match. Germline V gene sequence: CDR1 SQVTM, CDR2 ANQGSEA. This CDR3 is built from 15 residues. CDR3 in amino acids: CSVEVGTGNGQPQHF. Written as DNA, the CDR3 is TGCAGCGTTGAGGTTGGGACAGGGAATGGCCAGCCCCAGCATTTT.

The J gene is TRBJ1-4, the V gene TRBV12-5; maybe TRBD1 (5 bases). The CDR3 totals 15 residues. The V gene's germline CDR1 is LGHNT and CDR2 FRNRAP. V was trimmed by 5 bases and J by 8 bases, leaving 18 bases between them. The CDR3 region is CASGPQRGGKEKLFF. The CDR3 DNA is TGTGCTAGTGGTCCTCAACGGGGGGGTAAGGAAAAACTGTTTTTT.

The V and J genes are TRBV5-1 and TRBJ2-2; possibly TRBD1 or TRBD2 for D (5 bases each). The CDR3 contains 16 residues. Trimming cost V 0 bases and J 4 bases, with 13 bases left between them. The germline V gene encodes CDR1 SGHRS and CDR2 YFSETQ. CDR3 DNA sequence: TGCGCCAGCAGCTTGGCCCGGGGCCTAGCCACCGGGGAGCTGTTTTTT. This encodes CASSLARGLATGELFF.

The chain recombines TRBV28 with TRBJ1-2; the D gene is possibly TRBD1 (6 bases). The CDR3 sequence is 13 residues long. The V end lost 6 bases, the J end lost 4 bases, and 12 bases lay between the germline ends. Looked up from germline, CDR1 is MDHEN and CDR2 is SYDVKM. CDR3 region: CASRPWGLYGYTF. The CDR3 DNA is TGTGCCAGCAGACCCTGGGGGCTCTATGGCTACACCTTC.

The chain combines TRBV4-3 with TRBJ2-4; D call uncertain. CDR3 size: 16 residues. CDR1 and CDR2 (germline): LGHNA, YSLEER. V was shortened by 0 bases and J by 1 base, with 10 bases between the two germline ends. In DNA form, the CDR3 reads TGCGCCAGCAGCCAAGATCGGTCGGTGGCCAAAAACATTCAGTACTTC. Its protein product is CASSQDRSVAKNIQYF.

For the CDR3, the DNA is TGCAGCGTTCCCTCTTCGTTGGGCCTTATAAGGGGCAATGAGCAGTTCTTC. Translating gives CSVPSSLGLIRGNEQFF. The rearrangement links TRBV29-1 to TRBJ2-1; weak D call: TRBD1 (5 bases). Trimming left V 5 bases short and J 6 bases short, with 26 bases between. CDR3 length equals 17 residues. Germline V gene lookup returns CDR1 SQVTM and CDR2 ANQGSEA.

This sequence joins TRBV27 and TRBJ2-7; D is ambiguous. Per germline, CDR1 MNHEY and CDR2 SMNVEV (reference sequence). CDR3 length equals 12 residues. The V end was cut by 6 bases, the J end by 6 bases, with 12 bases between. The CDR3 nucleotides read TGTGCCAGCAGCGCAGACCGGGCCGAGCAGTACTTC. Amino acids: CASSADRAEQYF.

The V call is TRBV5-4, the J call TRBJ2-7; maybe TRBD1 (6 bases). The germline V gene encodes CDR1 SGHNT and CDR2 YYREEE (reference sequence). CDR3 size: 15 residues. V shed 5 bases and J shed 0 bases, with 15 bases lying between them. CDR3 protein: CASSFDRTSSYEQYF. For the CDR3, the DNA is TGTGCCAGCAGTTTCGACAGGACAAGCTCCTACGAGCAGTACTTC. Variable domain in full (rest from reference TRBV5-4 and TRBJ2-7): ETGVTQSPTHLIKTRGQQVTLRCSSQSGHNTVSWYQQALGQGPQFIFQYYREEENGRGNFPPRFSGLQFPNYSSELNVNALELDDSALYLCASSFDRTSSYEQYFGPGTRLTVT.

For this clone: A junction end diverges from the germline sequence, so it may reflect a read error. In DNA form, the CDR3 reads TGTGCCACCAGCTTTGCAGGGGATCAGCCCCAGCATTTT. Protein sequence: CATSFAGDQPQHF. V and J are TRBV5-4 and TRBJ1-5; TRBD1 is a possible D gene (6 bases). CDR3 length: 13 amino acids. Per the germline V gene, CDR1 is SGHNT and CDR2 is YYREEE (reference sequence). The variable domain in full, completed from reference TRBV5-4 and TRBJ1-5, reads ETGVTQSPTHLIKTRGQQVTLRCSSQSGHNTVSWYQQALGQGPQFIFQYYREEENGRGNFPPRFSGLQFPNYSSELNVNALELDDSALYLCATSFAGDQPQHFGDGTRLSIL.

The CDR3, as DNA: TGCAGCGTTGAAGGTCGCACAGCCAACACTGAAGCTTTCTTT. Translating it yields CSVEGRTANTEAFF. The V call is TRBV29-1, the J call TRBJ1-1; D gene unclear. Germline V gene data show CDR1 as SQVTM and CDR2 as ANQGSEA. This CDR3 has 14 amino acids. Trimming cost V 1 base and J 2 bases, with 11 bases left between them.

This sequence joins TRBV5-1 and TRBJ2-3; D tentatively reads TRBD1 or TRBD2 (5 bases each). The germline V gene has CDR1 SGHRS and CDR2 YFSETQ. Trimming left V 4 bases short and J 2 bases short, with 14 bases between. The CDR3 totals 15 residues. Written as DNA, the CDR3 is TGCGCCAGCAGCGGTGACAGCGGACACACAGATACGCAGTATTTT. This translates into CASSGDSGHTDTQYF.

The chain links TRBV6-1 to TRBJ2-5, with 10 bases that match TRBD2. Germline CDR1 is MNHNS and CDR2 is SASEGT. Germline trimming cut 5 bases from V and 2 bases from J; bases unmatched to any gene: 5. The CDR3 consists of 15 residues. The CDR3: CASSLLAGIQETQYF. Written as DNA, the CDR3 is TGTGCCAGCAGTCTACTAGCGGGGATACAAGAGACCCAGTACTTC.

This clone came up once. The chain combines TRBV7-2 with TRBJ1-2; D not certain. The length of the CDR3 is 11 residues. Germline V gene sequence: CDR1 SGHTA, CDR2 FQGNSA. Trimming cost V 6 bases and J 8 bases, with 10 bases left between them. CDR3 coding DNA: TGTGCCAGCAGACCTGGACGGGGCTACACCTTC. It is translated as CASRPGRGYTF.

As to this clone: Other nucleotide sequences in the sample specify the same CDR3. The chain carries TRBV9 and TRBJ2-3; D is possibly TRBD1 or TRBD2 (5 bases each). This CDR3 spans 15 amino acids. From germline, CDR1 is SGDLS and CDR2 YYNGEE. V dropped 0 bases and J dropped 0 bases, with 8 bases sitting between them. The CDR3 reads CASSVEGSSTDTQYF. The CDR3 nucleotides read TGTGCCAGCAGCGTAGAGGGGAGCAGCACAGATACGCAGTATTTT. The full variable domain, completed using reference TRBV9 and TRBJ2-3, is DSGVTQTPKHLITATGQRVTLRCSPRSGDLSVYWYQQSLDQGLQFLIQYYNGEERAKGNILERFSAQQFPDLHSELNLSSLELGDSALYFCASSVEGSSTDTQYFGPGTRLTVL.

This chain links TRBV19 with TRBJ2-2; unclear D gene. From germline, CDR1 is LNHDA and CDR2 SQIVND (reference sequence). This CDR3 has 14 residues. Trimming took 0 bases from V and 4 from J, leaving 6 bases between them. CDR3 in amino acids: CASSIEFATGELFF. The CDR3 nucleotides are TGTGCCAGTAGTATAGAGTTTGCCACCGGGGAGCTGTTTTTT.